Detailed here is one TCR beta chain. Its specific antigen is unknown. No much larger clone is present one base from it, and per-base qualities are unavailable. Synthesis of TCR cDNA relied on 5'RACE template switching, a step that introduced a universal primer site along with unique molecular identifiers. Priming of cDNA synthesis was performed from both the TCR alpha and TCR beta constant segments. Two PCR steps were used to amplify libraries, with sample barcodes and sequencing adapters being added in the second step. Sequencing of libraries was done on Illumina HiSeq 2500 (2x100 bp) or NovaSeq (2x150 bp). The paper's processing steps were these. Reads were demultiplexed and collapsed into UMI consensus sequences with MIGEC, and V(D)J alignment was performed with MiXCR. Using edgeR on replicate PBMC samples, clonotypes were called vaccine-responding if FDR was below 0.01 and the log2 fold change was above 5 up to day 15. Each bulk clonotype received a CD4 or CD8 identity based on whether the sequenced CD4 or CD8 repertoire contained that clonotype at higher abundance. TCRdb reprocessed the public reads (quality trimming at Q25 with fastp, clone calling with MiXCR) and kept in-frame beta chains. Rows merge per CDR3 protein into single entries with the most common DNA and genes. The V and J calls shown here were made by TCRdb, not taken from the authors' results. Counted in this sample were approximately 300,000 distinct CDR3 sequences; over 8% of them appeared once. Roughly 18% of the sample is held by the ten biggest clonotypes.

This sample is drawn from a study of T cells after yellow fever vaccination (dated by TCRdb to the late 2010s). The study in broad terms: Libraries from fractions with low cell numbers were prepared with the SMART-Seq v4 Ultra Low Input RNA kit. To follow T-cell clones before and after both primary and booster YFV17D yellow fever vaccination, bulk TCR alpha and beta repertoires underwent longitudinal sequencing. Two healthy male donors, one aged 18 to 30 and one aged 30 to 39 years, made up the cohort. Blood was drawn at multiple timepoints before and after primary and secondary immunization, with bulk PBMC replicates and cell subsets isolated. Here is what the overall study found, with its caveats: After the booster, most of the clones that had expanded following primary vaccination were detected again (almost 98% of CD4 and around 87% of CD8), which suggests that memory was broadly maintained. A small share of clonotypes occurred in both CD4 and CD8 compartments, likely arising from convergent recombination. Computational filtering was needed because FACS-sorted repertoires could contain abundant contaminating clonotypes from the bulk population. The secondary T-cell response was weaker than the primary response but faster, peaking on day 5 instead of day 15. The study included only two donors, which limits how far the findings can be generalized.

The treatment or condition label corresponds to: live attenuated yellow fever vaccine strain. At every blood-draw timepoint, two biological replicates of bulk PBMCs were collected. A standard Ficoll-Paque protocol was used to isolate PBMCs from peripheral blood. RNA was extracted with TriZol from bulk PBMCs, CD4 and CD8 fractions, and dextramer-positive and dextramer-negative fractions. The CDR3 covers 13 residues, taking in both the cysteine and the phenylalanine. The read is trimmed to its CDR3 DNA, 39 bases read in frame from base 1. CDR1 and CDR2 are read off the germline V gene (reference sequence) as DFQATT and SNEGSKA.

Here the chain combines TRBV20-1 and TRBJ2-7; the D call could be TRBD1 or TRBD2, with each sharing 5 bases. Sample: PBMCs, taken on the day of the first yellow fever vaccination. The receptor was derived from a young man who received the YFV17D yellow fever vaccine. CDR3 region: CSGASGPLYEQYF. The DNA sequence is as follows: TGCAGCGGGGCTTCAGGCCCCCTATACGAGCAGTACTTC.